These 10 T cell receptor beta chains originate from one sample sequenced in a study of T cell responses to AZD1222 COVID-19 vaccine (TCRdb year 2021). Read against the paper, the sample's time point label means: baseline before first vaccination. The sample's treatment or condition label is to be understood as: meningococcal conjugate vaccine given as trial control. Libraries were constructed by the immunoSEQ multiplex PCR assay. TCRdb limited this immuneACCESS table to in-frame rearrangements with V and J called. A share of clones is missing; checked studies link under half to unresolved V genes, and the rest is unexplained. A total of around 84,000 clones appear in this sample, around 90% of them only once. Over 9% of the sample is in the top ten clones. Sequenced material: peripheral blood, taken on day 0 of MenACWY control vaccination. The receptors stem from an adult in good health.

This chain's CDR3 is CAVGDGLGGYTF. DNA of the CDR3: TGTGCCGTAGGAGATGGCCTCGGAGGCTACACCTTC. The chain couples TRBV24-1 to TRBJ1-2; D is uncertain. The CDR3 consists of 12 residues. The ends were cut back, 12 bases at V and 8 bases at J, with 18 bases in the middle. CDR1 and CDR2 (germline): KGHDR, SFDVKD.

The chain recombines TRBV24-1 with TRBJ1-2; D possibly corresponds to TRBD1 (6 bases). Trimming removed 3 bases from V and 2 bases from J, with 12 bases in between. This CDR3 comprises 15 residues. Germline V gene lookup returns CDR1 KGHDR and CDR2 SFDVKD. The CDR3 nucleotides are TGTGCCACCAGTGATCCTACCGGGACAAACTATGGCTACACCTTC. Encoded protein: CATSDPTGTNYGYTF.

The chain recombines TRBV14 with TRBJ2-3; D is unresolved. V gave up 1 base and J gave up 0 bases, with 11 bases separating them. Per the germline V gene, CDR1 is SGHDN and CDR2 is FVKESK. This CDR3 is 16 amino acids long. The CDR3 sequence is CASSQVVSTSTDTQYF. CDR3 nucleotides: TGTGCCAGCAGCCAAGTGGTCAGCACTAGCACAGATACGCAGTATTTT. The complete variable domain, with remaining parts taken from reference TRBV14 and TRBJ2-3, reads EAGVTQFPSHSVIEKGQTVTLRCDPISGHDNLYWYRRVMGKEIKFLLHFVKESKQDESGMPNNRFLAERTGGTYSTLKVQPAELEDSGVYFCASSQVVSTSTDTQYFGPGTRLTVL.

The rearrangement joins TRBV7-9 to TRBJ1-2, with D perhaps matching TRBD1 (6 bases). This CDR3 spans 13 amino acids. Germline assignment: CDR1 SEHNR and CDR2 FQNEAQ (reference sequence). Trimming left V 2 bases short and J 2 bases short, with 6 bases between. The CDR3 region has the DNA TGTGCCAGCAGCTTACAGGGGAACTATGGCTACACCTTC. Protein product: CASSLQGNYGYTF.

The CDR3 region has the DNA TGTGCCAGCAGCACGGACACCTACAATGAGCAGTTCTTC. It codes for CASSTDTYNEQFF. J is TRBJ2-1 and V is TRBV7-8, with D maybe TRBD1 (5 bases). Germline CDR1 is SGHVS and CDR2 is FQNEAQ. The CDR3 runs to 13 residues. V gave up 5 bases and J gave up 2 bases, with 7 bases separating them.

This sequence joins TRBV2 and TRBJ2-7; 10 bases match TRBD2. Trimming cost V 10 bases and J 2 bases; bases outside gene matches: 8. Germline values: CDR1 SNHLY, CDR2 FYNNEI. This CDR3 has 14 residues. In nucleotides, the CDR3 is TGTGCCAAGGAGAGACTAGCGGGCACCTACGAGCAGTACTTC. Amino acids: CAKERLAGTYEQYF.

CDR3 protein: CASSPGLASTDTQYF. The CDR3 DNA reads as TGTGCCAGCAGCCCGGGATTAGCGAGCACAGATACGCAGTATTTT. V is TRBV11-3 and J is TRBJ2-3; D possibly corresponds to TRBD2 (5 bases). V was shortened by 5 bases and J by 0 bases, with 12 bases between the two germline ends. The CDR3 totals 15 residues. Germline loops: CDR1 SGHNT, CDR2 YENEEA.

This clone was seen a single time. The J gene is TRBJ1-6, the V gene TRBV13, with D unclear. V lost 0 bases and J 5 bases, leaving 2 bases between the germline ends. This CDR3 region has 13 residues. Germline assignment: CDR1 PRHDT and CDR2 FYEKMQ (reference sequence). The CDR3 here is CASSLGDNSPLHF. In nucleotides, the CDR3 is TGTGCCAGCAGCTTAGGGGATAATTCACCCCTCCACTTT.

The chain combines TRBV28 with TRBJ1-5; D uncertain. This CDR3 is 12 amino acids long. The V end was cut by 6 bases, the J end by 0 bases, with 3 bases between. Germline values: CDR1 MDHEN, CDR2 SYDVKM. The CDR3 coding sequence is TGTGCCAGCAGGGATAGCAATCAGCCCCAGCATTTT. It translates to CASRDSNQPQHF.

This sequence joins TRBV7-8 and TRBJ2-7, with D possibly called TRBD1 or TRBD2 (5 bases each). V lost 1 base and J 4 bases, leaving 8 bases between the germline ends. The CDR3 is 13 residues long. The germline CDR1 and CDR2 sequences are SGHVS and FQNEAQ. The CDR3 bases are TGTGCCAGCAGCTTAGTGGGACCGTACGAGCAGTACTTC. Translation gives CASSLVGPYEQYF.